Described below is a single T cell receptor (beta chain) sequence and its context. At one of its ends the junction is not consistent with the germline gene, which may arise from a read error. Repertoires were generated with immunoSEQ multiplex PCR, while TCRdb's copy carries only in-frame clones and drops some. Here the sample spans some 2,500,000 clones, 85% to 95% being singletons. The data were taken from a study of shared clonotypes between healthy human individuals. There are 10 residues in the CDR3. The V gene's germline CDR1 is SGHNT and CDR2 YENEEA. This TCR came from a man aged 18 to 35 in good health. Some clones in this sample may be carry-over from other donors' samples. The J gene is TRBJ2-7, the V gene TRBV11-3; D is tentatively TRBD1 or TRBD2 (5 bases each). Sequenced material: naive CD4+ T cells from PBMCs. Subset noted: CD45RA+ positively selected. For the CDR3, the DNA is TGTGCCAGCAGTCGACTATCGGGACCCTTC. Translating gives CASSRLSGPF.